This TCR beta chain was captured by sequencing in a study of long-term antiretroviral therapy in people with HIV. Whole-study results and caveats: Pre-ART-expanded clones dominated the repertoire at all time points. Repertoires with HIV possessed tighter CDR3 length spans than those of controls. ART adherence was not documented, and neither viral resistance nor therapy changes had any data.

This clone appeared once. What it binds is unknown. The immunoSEQ assay was v3.0, run at survey level. Repertoires were generated with immunoSEQ multiplex PCR, while TCRdb's copy carries only in-frame clones and drops some. This sample has about 19,000 clones; roughly 86% occur once, and the top ten carry roughly a tenth. Deletions cut 2 bases from V and 1 base from J, with 12 bases between. Germline V gene lookup returns CDR1 KGHSH and CDR2 LQKENI. The CDR3 runs 16 residues. The sample consisted of unsorted PBMCs, taken 0.5 years after starting antiretroviral therapy. The gene calls are TRBV18 and TRBJ2-1, with D perhaps TRBD1 (5 bases). This receptor was taken from a man in his forties with HIV. The CDR3 nucleotides are TGTGCCAGCTCACCAAGGCCAGGGATTTCCTACAATGAGCAGTTCTTC. Amino acid sequence: CASSPRPGISYNEQFF.